Each of the 11 T cell receptor beta chains below was sequenced from the same sample in a study of T-cell memory formation after mild COVID-19. TCRdb independently ran MiXCR on the 5' RACE reads; one entry per CDR3 protein. The table lists fewer than 300,000 distinct CDR3 sequences, under 20% of them singletons. Sequenced sample: PBMCs or a T cell subset sorted from them (not recorded which). The receptors originated from a man younger than 30 who had mild COVID-19 (a few samples of this study predate the infection). Cell type and time point are not known.

This clonotype showed up just a few times. The chain combines TRBV12-3 or TRBV12-4 with TRBJ2-5, with TRBD2 identical over 7 bases. J was trimmed by 5 bases and V by 4 bases; bases with no gene match: 10. The CDR3 consists of 15 residues. The DNA for the CDR3 is TGTGCCAGCAGTTCACAGCGGGGTATTCAGGAGACCCAGTACTTC. It yields the protein CASSSQRGIQETQYF.

This clonotype was observed a single time. The CDR3 is CASSPPDPNSPLHF. CDR3 sequence (DNA): TGTGCCAGCAGCCCACCGGACCCGAATTCACCCCTCCACTTT. This sequence joins TRBV5-6 and TRBJ1-6; D gene ambiguous. The V gene lost 4 bases and the J gene lost 7 bases, with 12 bases spanning the gap. The germline V gene encodes CDR1 SGHDT and CDR2 YYEEEE. The CDR3 is 14 amino acids.

V is TRBV4-3 and J is TRBJ2-3; the match to TRBD1 covers 9 bases. CDR1 LGHNA and CDR2 YSLEER come from the germline V gene. This CDR3 comprises 13 residues. V lost 6 bases to trimming and J lost 5 bases; unmatched junction nucleotides: 3. The CDR3 loop reads CASRGQGGDTQYF. CDR3 DNA sequence: TGCGCCAGCAGGGGACAGGGCGGAGATACGCAGTATTTT.

The sample holds a few counts of this clonotype. The chain couples TRBV5-1 to TRBJ2-7, with a possible D match to TRBD2 (7 bases). V lost 1 base and J 7 bases, leaving 12 bases between the germline ends. Germline V gene lookup returns CDR1 SGHRS and CDR2 YFSETQ. This CDR3 contains 13 residues. The CDR3 DNA is TGCGCCAGCAGCTTGCGGGGGGCGAGAGAGCAGTACTTC. Its translation is CASSLRGAREQYF.

A few counts support this clonotype. The V and J genes are TRBV27 and TRBJ2-1, with D possibly matching TRBD1 (6 bases). CDR3 size: 15 residues. Germline CDR1 and CDR2: MNHEY and SMNVEV (reference sequence). Deletions cut 3 bases from V and 0 bases from J, with 9 bases between. CDR3 nucleotides: TGTGCCAGCAGTTTTGCGGACAGCTCCTACAATGAGCAGTTCTTC. It translates to CASSFADSSYNEQFF.

The chain employs TRBV28 and TRBJ1-1; D may be TRBD1 (5 bases). Germline CDR1 is MDHEN and CDR2 is SYDVKM. The CDR3 covers 18 residues. V was shortened by 2 bases and J by 4 bases, with 23 bases between the two germline ends. CDR3 in amino acids: CASSLVLWGRGVGTEAFF. For the CDR3, the DNA is TGTGCCAGCAGTTTAGTGTTGTGGGGTCGGGGGGTCGGCACTGAAGCTTTCTTT.

V and J are TRBV12-3 or TRBV12-4 and TRBJ2-2; 7 bases align to TRBD1. The CDR3 is made up of 16 amino acids. V was clipped by 6 bases and J by 6 bases; unmatched bases: 13. The CDR3, as DNA: TGTGCCAGCAGCACAGGAACAGGGGTCTATGCCGGGGAGCTGTTTTTT. Translating it yields CASSTGTGVYAGELFF.

This chain connects TRBV4-3 to TRBJ2-1, with unresolved D. The V end was cut by 1 base, the J end by 9 bases, with 7 bases between. The V gene's germline CDR1 is LGHNA and CDR2 YSLEER. The CDR3 contains 12 residues. CDR3 region: CASSQVPGEQFF. Here the CDR3 DNA reads TGCGCCAGCAGCCAAGTGCCGGGTGAGCAGTTCTTC.

The table lists this clonotype with a few counts. J is TRBJ2-1 and V is TRBV20-1; 10 bases align to TRBD2. This CDR3 has 13 residues. Germline CDR1 is DFQATT and CDR2 is SNEGSKA (reference sequence). This CDR3 is CSGSGGAYNEQFF. Here the CDR3 DNA reads TGCAGCGGAAGCGGGGGGGCTTACAATGAGCAGTTCTTC.

The chain combines TRBV28 with TRBJ1-1; 8 bases line up with TRBD1. CDR1 MDHEN and CDR2 SYDVKM come from the germline V gene. V was pared by 11 bases and J by 3 bases, with 5 bases of the junction left unmatched. This CDR3 has 12 residues. The CDR3 sequence: CAGMTGDTEAFF. The CDR3, as DNA: TGTGCCGGGATGACAGGGGACACTGAAGCTTTCTTT.

The V gene is TRBV20-1, the J gene TRBJ2-3; D call uncertain. Looked up from germline, CDR1 is DFQATT and CDR2 is SNEGSKA (reference sequence). The CDR3 runs to 12 residues. V was pared by 4 bases and J by 5 bases, with 10 bases between. CDR3 in DNA: TGCAGTGCTAAAAGTCTCGGAGATACGCAGTATTTT. It specifies CSAKSLGDTQYF.